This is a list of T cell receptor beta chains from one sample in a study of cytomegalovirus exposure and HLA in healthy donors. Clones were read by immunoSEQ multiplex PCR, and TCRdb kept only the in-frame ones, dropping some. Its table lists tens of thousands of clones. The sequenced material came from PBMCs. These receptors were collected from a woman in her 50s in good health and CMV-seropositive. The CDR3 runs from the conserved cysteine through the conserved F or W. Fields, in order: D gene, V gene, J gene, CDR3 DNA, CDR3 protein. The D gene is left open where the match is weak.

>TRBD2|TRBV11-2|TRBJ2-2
TGTGCCAGCAGTCGACTAGCGGGGGGTACCGGGGAGCTGTTTTTT
CASSRLAGGTGELFF
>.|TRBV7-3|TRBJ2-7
TGTGCCAGCAGCCCAAGGGGGACAACAACCTACGAGCAGTACTTC
CASSPRGTTTYEQYF
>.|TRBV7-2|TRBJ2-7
TGTGCCAGCAGCCTCTCCTACGAGCAGTACTTC
CASSLSYEQYF
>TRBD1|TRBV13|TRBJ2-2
TGTGCCAGCAGCAGAGGGTGGGGACAGGGGAACACCGGGGAGCTGTTTTTT
CASSRGWGQGNTGELFF
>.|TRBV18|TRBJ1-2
TGTGCCAGCTCACCGGGGCAGGTCTATGGCTACACCTTC
CASSPGQVYGYTF
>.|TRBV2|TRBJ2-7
TGTGCCAGCAGTGAAGAGGGAGGCTACGAGCAGTACTTC
CASSEEGGYEQYF
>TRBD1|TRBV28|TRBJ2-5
TGTGCCAGCAGTTCTCCCGGACAGGGGGTTGAGACCCAGTACTTC
CASSSPGQGVETQYF
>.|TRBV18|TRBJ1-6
TGTGCCAGCTCACGACTAGACAGCATGGGTAATTCACCCCTCCACTTT
CASSRLDSMGNSPLHF
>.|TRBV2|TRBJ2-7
TGTGCCAGCATCCCTCTCAGCTCCTACGAGCAGTACTTC
CASIPLSSYEQYF
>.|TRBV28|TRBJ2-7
TGTGCCAGCAGACAGGGTTTCGGCGAGCAGTACTTC
CASRQGFGEQYF
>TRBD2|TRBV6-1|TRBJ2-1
TGTGCCAGCAGTGGAGGACTAGCGGACTACAATGAGCAGTTCTTC
CASSGGLADYNEQFF
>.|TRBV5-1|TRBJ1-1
TGCGCCAGCAGCTTGGCCTCTGGGGAGGGAGCGAGCACTGAAGCTTTCTTT
CASSLASGEGASTEAFF
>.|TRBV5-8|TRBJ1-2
TGTGCCAGCAGCTTGGGCGGGAGTAACTATGGCTACACCTTC
CASSLGGSNYGYTF
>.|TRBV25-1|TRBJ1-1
TGTGCCAGCAGTGAACCGAGCAGGGGCACTGAAGCTTTCTTT
CASSEPSRGTEAFF
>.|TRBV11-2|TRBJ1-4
TGTGCCAGCAGCTTCTCAATGGGAGTGAATGAAAAACTGTTTTTT
CASSFSMGVNEKLFF
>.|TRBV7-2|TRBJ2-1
TGTGCCAGCAGCTTAGACTACCCGAGACACAATGAGCAGTTCTTC
CASSLDYPRHNEQFF
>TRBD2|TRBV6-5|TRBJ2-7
TGTGCCAGCAGTGGACTAGCGGGAGGGAGCGAGCAGTACTTC
CASSGLAGGSEQYF
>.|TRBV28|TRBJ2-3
TGTGCCAGCAGTACCCCGGGGCAGGGGTTCCCAGATACGCAGTATTTT
CASSTPGQGFPDTQYF
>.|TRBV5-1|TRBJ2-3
TGCGCCAGCTTTAGGAGCACTTCTAGCACAGATACGCAGTATTTT
CASFRSTSSTDTQYF
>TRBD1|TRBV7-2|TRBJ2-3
TGTGCCAGCAGCACCCTTAGACAGGGAGGCACAGATACGCAGTATTTT
CASSTLRQGGTDTQYF
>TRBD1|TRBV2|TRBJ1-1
TGTGCCAGCACCCCGGGACAGGTATTCACTGAAGCTTTCTTT
CASTPGQVFTEAFF
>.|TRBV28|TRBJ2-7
TGTGCCAGCAGTTTATATTGGCCAACAACCTACGAGCAGTACTTC
CASSLYWPTTYEQYF
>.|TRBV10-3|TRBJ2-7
TGTGCCATCAGTGAGTCGGACAGCCCCTCCTACGAGCAGTACTTC
CAISESDSPSYEQYF
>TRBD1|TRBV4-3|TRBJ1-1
TGCGCCAGCAGCCGAGGGGGCGGTTGGACTGAAGCTTTCTTT
CASSRGGGWTEAFF
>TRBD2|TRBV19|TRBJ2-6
TGTGCCAGTAGTATAGAGGGGGGGGCTGGGGCCAACGTCCTGACTTTC
CASSIEGGAGANVLTF
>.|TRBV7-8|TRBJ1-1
TGTGCCAGCAGCTCCCAGATGAACACTGAAGCTTTCTTT
CASSSQMNTEAFF
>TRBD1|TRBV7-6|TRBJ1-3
TGTGCCAGCAGCGCCACCCTCGGACAGGGACGGGGAGCTGGAAACACCATATATTTT
CASSATLGQGRGAGNTIYF
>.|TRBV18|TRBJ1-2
TGTGCCAGCTCACCACGGGAGTTCTATGGCTACACCTTC
CASSPREFYGYTF
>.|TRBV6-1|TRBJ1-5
TGTGCCAGCAGGAAGGCGGGGTTGTATCAGCCCCAGCATTTT
CASRKAGLYQPQHF
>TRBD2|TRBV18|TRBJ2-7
TGTGCCGCTAGGGCGGGAGATACCTACGAGCAGTACTTC
CAARAGDTYEQYF
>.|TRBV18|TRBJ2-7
TGTGCCAGCTCACCAAAAGGGAGCGCCTACGAGCAGTACTTC
CASSPKGSAYEQYF
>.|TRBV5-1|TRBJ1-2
TGCGCCAGCAGCTTCGGTGATGGCTACACCTTC
CASSFGDGYTF
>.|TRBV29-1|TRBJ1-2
TGCAGCGTTGACGTTCCGCTCGAGGCAACTTCCTATGGCTACACCTTC
CSVDVPLEATSYGYTF
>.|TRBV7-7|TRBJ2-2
TGTGCCAGCAGCCTGACACAAACCGGGGAGCTGTTTTTT
CASSLTQTGELFF
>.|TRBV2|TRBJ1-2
TGTGCCAGCAGTGAACACGGAGCAGGGAACTATGGCTACACCTTC
CASSEHGAGNYGYTF
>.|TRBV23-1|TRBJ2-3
TGCGCCAGCAGTCCAAAAACAGTGAGGGACACAGATACGCAGTATTTT
CASSPKTVRDTDTQYF
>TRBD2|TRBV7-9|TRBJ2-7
TGTGCCAGCAGCTTAGGGACTAGCGGGGGGGTCAGTTCCTACGAGCAGTACTTC
CASSLGTSGGVSSYEQYF
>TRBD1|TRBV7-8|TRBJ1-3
TGTGCCAGCAGCTTAACGACAGGGCTCGGAAACACCATATATTTT
CASSLTTGLGNTIYF
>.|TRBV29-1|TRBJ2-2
TGCAGCGTTGTGTTCTCGGATCGCAGGTCAATCACCGGGGAGCTGTTTTTT
CSVVFSDRRSITGELFF
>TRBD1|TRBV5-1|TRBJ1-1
TGCGCCAGCAGCTTGCAGGGGGTGAACACTGAAGCTTTCTTT
CASSLQGVNTEAFF
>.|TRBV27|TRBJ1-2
TGTGCCAGCGGGGACTGGGCCAATGGCTACACCTTC
CASGDWANGYTF
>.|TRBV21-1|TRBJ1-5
TGTGCCAGCAGCAAAGACCGACACTTAAGCTTCAATCAGCCCCAGCATTTT
CASSKDRHLSFNQPQHF
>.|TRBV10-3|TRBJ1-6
TGTGCCATCAGTGAGTCAGAACTGTTAAATTCACCCCTCCACTTT
CAISESELLNSPLHF
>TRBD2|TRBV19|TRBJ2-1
TGTGCCAGCCAGACTAGCGGGAGCTACAATGAGCAGTTCTTC
CASQTSGSYNEQFF
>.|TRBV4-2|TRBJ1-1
TGTGCCAGCAGCCAATCCGGGAACACTGAAGCTTTCTTT
CASSQSGNTEAFF
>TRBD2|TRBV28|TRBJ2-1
TGTGCCAGCACCCTCACGGCTAGCGGGAGAGGTGAGCAGTTCTTC
CASTLTASGRGEQFF
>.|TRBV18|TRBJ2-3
TGTGCCAGCTCACCCCTACTTGCTGATACGCAGTATTTT
CASSPLLADTQYF
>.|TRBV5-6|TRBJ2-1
TGTGCCAGCAGCTTGTCCAGGGAGCAGTTCTTC
CASSLSREQFF
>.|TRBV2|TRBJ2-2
TGTGCCAGCAGTGATACAGGGAAGACCGGGGAGCTGTTTTTT
CASSDTGKTGELFF
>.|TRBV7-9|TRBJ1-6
TGTGCCAGCAGCTCGACTCGGTCACCCCTCCACTTT
CASSSTRSPLHF
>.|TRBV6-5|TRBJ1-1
TGTGCCAGCAGTTACTCGAGCAGGTTAGGCACTGAAGCTTTCTTT
CASSYSSRLGTEAFF
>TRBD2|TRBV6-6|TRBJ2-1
TGTGCCAGCAGTAAGCGGACTAGCGGGGGAAATGAGCAGTTCTTC
CASSKRTSGGNEQFF
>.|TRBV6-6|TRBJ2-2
TGTGCCAGCAGATATACCGGAGGCACCGGGGAGCTGTTTTTT
CASRYTGGTGELFF
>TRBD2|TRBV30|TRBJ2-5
TGTGCCTGGACTTTGGGACTACACCCCTCTGAGACCCAGTACTTC
CAWTLGLHPSETQYF
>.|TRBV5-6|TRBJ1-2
TGTGCCAGCAGCTTGGGGCATTACTATAAGTGGGGCTACACCTTC
CASSLGHYYKWGYTF
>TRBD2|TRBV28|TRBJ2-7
TGTGCCAGCAGTCCCCACCTAGCGGGAGGGCCCCTCCACGAGCAGTACTTC
CASSPHLAGGPLHEQYF
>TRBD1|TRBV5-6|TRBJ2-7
TGTGCCAGCAGCCCCGGGACAGGGGCGGCCGAGCAGTACTTC
CASSPGTGAAEQYF